One T cell receptor beta chain is described in this entry. Produced via immunoSEQ multiplex PCR; TCRdb's table is partial and in-frame only. The table has some 350,000 clones, about 74% seen once. These data are taken from a study of shared clonotypes between healthy human individuals. V lost 3 bases to trimming and J lost 3 bases, with 9 bases between them. The germline gives CDR1 SGHNT, CDR2 YYREEE (reference sequence). The CDR3 consists of 13 residues. Material for sequencing was memory CD4+ T cells sorted from blood. Subset described: CD45RA-negative fraction. The rearrangement uses TRBV5-4 and TRBJ2-5; D could derive from TRBD1 or TRBD2 (5 bases each). The clonotype originates from a man aged 25-40 years in good health. In nucleotides, the CDR3 is TGTGCCAGCAGCTCATGGGGGAAAGAGACCCAGTACTTC. Protein product: CASSSWGKETQYF.